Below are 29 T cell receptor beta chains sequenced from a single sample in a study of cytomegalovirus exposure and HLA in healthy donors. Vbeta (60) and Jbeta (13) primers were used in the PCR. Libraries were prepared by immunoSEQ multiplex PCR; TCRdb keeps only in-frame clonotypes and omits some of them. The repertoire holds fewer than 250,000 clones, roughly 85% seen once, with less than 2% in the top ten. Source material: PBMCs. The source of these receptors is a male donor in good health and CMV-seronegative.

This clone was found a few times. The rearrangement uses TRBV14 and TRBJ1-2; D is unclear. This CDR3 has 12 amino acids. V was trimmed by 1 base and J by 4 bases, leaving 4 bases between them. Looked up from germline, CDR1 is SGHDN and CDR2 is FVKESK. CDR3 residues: CASSQALYGYTF. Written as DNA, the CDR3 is TGTGCCAGCAGCCAAGCCCTCTATGGCTACACCTTC. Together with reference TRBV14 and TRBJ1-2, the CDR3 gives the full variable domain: EAGVTQFPSHSVIEKGQTVTLRCDPISGHDNLYWYRRVMGKEIKFLLHFVKESKQDESGMPNNRFLAERTGGTYSTLKVQPAELEDSGVYFCASSQALYGYTFGSGTRLTVV.

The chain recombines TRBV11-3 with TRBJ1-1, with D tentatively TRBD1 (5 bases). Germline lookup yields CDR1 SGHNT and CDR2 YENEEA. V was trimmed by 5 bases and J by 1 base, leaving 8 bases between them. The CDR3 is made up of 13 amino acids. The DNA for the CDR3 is TGTGCCAGCAGCCAGACAGAGAACACTGAAGCTTTCTTT. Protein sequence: CASSQTENTEAFF.

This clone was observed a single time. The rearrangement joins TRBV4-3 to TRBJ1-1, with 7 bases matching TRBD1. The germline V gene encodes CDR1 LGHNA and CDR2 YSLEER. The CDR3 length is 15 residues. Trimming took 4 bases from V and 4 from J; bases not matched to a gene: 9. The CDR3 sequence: CASSLRATGTTEAFF. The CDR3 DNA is TGCGCCAGCAGCCTTAGGGCGACAGGGACCACTGAAGCTTTCTTT.

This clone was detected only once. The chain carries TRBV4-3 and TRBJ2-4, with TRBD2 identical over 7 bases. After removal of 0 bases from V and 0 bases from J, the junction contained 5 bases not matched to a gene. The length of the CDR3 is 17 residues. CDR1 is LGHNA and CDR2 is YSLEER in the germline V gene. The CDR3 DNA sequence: TGCGCCAGCAGCCAAGAGGGGCTAGCGGTAGCCAAAAACATTCAGTACTTC. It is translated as CASSQEGLAVAKNIQYF.

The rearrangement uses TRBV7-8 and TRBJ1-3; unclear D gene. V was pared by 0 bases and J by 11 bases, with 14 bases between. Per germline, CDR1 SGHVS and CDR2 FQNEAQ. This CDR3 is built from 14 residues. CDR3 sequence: CASSLAGDVFAIYF. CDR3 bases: TGTGCCAGCAGCTTAGCTGGAGACGTCTTCGCCATATATTTT.

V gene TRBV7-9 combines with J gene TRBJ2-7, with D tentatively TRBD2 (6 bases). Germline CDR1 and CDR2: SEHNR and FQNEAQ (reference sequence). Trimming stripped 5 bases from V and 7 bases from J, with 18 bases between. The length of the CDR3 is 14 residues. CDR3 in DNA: TGTGCCAGCAGCCCGGCGGGTGGGGCGGGAGAGCAGTACTTC. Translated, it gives CASSPAGGAGEQYF.

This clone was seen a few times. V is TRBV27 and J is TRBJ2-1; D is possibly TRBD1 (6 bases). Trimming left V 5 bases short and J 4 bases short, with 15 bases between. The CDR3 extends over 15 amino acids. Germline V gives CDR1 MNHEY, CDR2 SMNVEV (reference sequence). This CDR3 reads CASSQGLNSYNEQFF. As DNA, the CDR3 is TGTGCCAGCAGTCAGGGGCTAAACTCTTACAATGAGCAGTTCTTC.

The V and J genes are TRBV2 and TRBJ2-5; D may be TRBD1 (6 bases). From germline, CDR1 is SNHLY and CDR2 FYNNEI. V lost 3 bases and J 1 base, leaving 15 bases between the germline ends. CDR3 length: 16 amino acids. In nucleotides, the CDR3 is TGTGCCAGCAGTGAGGACGGGGAAGGGGGCCAAGAGACCCAGTACTTC. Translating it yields CASSEDGEGGQETQYF.

The CDR3 coding sequence is TGTGCCTGGGCGGCCGTAAGGGAAAAACTGTTTTTT. Its translation is CAWAAVREKLFF. The chain couples TRBV30 to TRBJ1-4, with D uncertain. The CDR3 covers 12 residues. The V end lost 5 bases, the J end lost 8 bases, and 12 bases lay between the germline ends. Germline loops: CDR1 GTSNPN, CDR2 SVGIG (reference sequence).

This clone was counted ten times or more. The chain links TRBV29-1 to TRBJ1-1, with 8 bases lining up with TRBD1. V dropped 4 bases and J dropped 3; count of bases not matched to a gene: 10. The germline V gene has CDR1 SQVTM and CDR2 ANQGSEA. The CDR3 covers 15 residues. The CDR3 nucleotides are TGCAGCGTTGTTGGCTCAGGGGGCTTCGACACTGAAGCTTTCTTT. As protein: CSVVGSGGFDTEAFF. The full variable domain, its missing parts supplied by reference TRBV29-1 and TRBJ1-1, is SAVISQKPSRDICQRGTSLTIQCQVDSQVTMMFWYRQQPGQSLTLIATANQGSEATYESGFVIDKFPISRPNLTFSTLTVSNMSPEDSSIYLCSVVGSGGFDTEAFFGQGTRLTVV.

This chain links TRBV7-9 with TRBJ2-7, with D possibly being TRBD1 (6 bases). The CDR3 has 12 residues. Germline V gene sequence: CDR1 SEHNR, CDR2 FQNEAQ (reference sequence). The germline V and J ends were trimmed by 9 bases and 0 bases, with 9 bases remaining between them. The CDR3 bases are TGTGCCAGTCAGGGGAACTCCTACGAGCAGTACTTC. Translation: CASQGNSYEQYF.

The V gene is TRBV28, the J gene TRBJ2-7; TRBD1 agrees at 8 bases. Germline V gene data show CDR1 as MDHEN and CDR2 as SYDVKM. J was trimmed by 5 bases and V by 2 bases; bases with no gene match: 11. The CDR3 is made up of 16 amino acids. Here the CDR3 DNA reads TGTGCCAGCAGTTTAATCTCGGCAGGGGGCCTGAACGAGCAGTACTTC. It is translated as CASSLISAGGLNEQYF.

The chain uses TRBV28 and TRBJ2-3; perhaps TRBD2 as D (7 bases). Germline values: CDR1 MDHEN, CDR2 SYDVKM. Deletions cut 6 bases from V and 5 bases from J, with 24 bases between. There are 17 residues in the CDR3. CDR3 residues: CASRSEGFGRGGDTQYF. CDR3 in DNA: TGTGCCAGCAGATCCGAGGGTTTTGGGAGGGGGGGAGATACGCAGTATTTT.

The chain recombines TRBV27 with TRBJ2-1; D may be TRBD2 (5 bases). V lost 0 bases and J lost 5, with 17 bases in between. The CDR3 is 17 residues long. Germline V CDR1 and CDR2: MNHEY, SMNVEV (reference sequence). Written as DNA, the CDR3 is TGTGCCAGCAGTTTATCCTCTACTAGTTGGTCCGACAATGAGCAGTTCTTC. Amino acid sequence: CASSLSSTSWSDNEQFF.

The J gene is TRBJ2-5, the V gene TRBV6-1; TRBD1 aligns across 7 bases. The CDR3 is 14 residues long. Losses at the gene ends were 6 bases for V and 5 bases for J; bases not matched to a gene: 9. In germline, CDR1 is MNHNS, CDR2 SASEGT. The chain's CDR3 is CASRKDRARETQYF. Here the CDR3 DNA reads TGTGCCAGCAGAAAAGACAGGGCAAGGGAGACCCAGTACTTC.

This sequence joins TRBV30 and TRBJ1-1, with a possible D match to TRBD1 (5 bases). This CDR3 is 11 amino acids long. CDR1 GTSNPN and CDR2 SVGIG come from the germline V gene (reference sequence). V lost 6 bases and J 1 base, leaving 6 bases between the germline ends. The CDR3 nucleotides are TGTGCCTGCACAGGGAACACTGAAGCTTTCTTT. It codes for CACTGNTEAFF.

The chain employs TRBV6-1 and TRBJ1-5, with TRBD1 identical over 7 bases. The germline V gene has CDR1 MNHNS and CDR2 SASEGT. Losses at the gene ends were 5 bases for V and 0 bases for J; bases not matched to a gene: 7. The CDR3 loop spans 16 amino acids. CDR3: CASSKGDRDSNQPQHF. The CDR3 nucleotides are TGTGCCAGCAGTAAAGGAGACAGGGATAGCAATCAGCCCCAGCATTTT.

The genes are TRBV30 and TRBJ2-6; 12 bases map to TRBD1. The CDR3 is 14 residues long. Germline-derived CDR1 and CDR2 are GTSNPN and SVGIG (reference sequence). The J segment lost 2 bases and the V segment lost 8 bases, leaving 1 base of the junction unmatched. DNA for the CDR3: TGTGCCGGGACAGGGGGCCCTGGGGCCAACGTCCTGACTTTC. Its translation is CAGTGGPGANVLTF.

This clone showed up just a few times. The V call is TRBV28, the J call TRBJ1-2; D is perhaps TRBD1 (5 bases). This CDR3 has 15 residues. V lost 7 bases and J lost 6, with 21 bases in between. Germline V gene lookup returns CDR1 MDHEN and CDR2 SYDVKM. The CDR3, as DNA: TGTGCCAGCATCCTCAGTGGCAGGGCGCGTGATGGCTACACCTTC. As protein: CASILSGRARDGYTF.

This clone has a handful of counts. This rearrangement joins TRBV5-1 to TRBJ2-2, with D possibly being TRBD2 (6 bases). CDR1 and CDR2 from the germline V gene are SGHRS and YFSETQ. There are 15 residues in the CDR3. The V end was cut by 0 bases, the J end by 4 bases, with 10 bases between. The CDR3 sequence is CASSLGDFTTGELFF. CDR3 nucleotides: TGCGCCAGCAGCTTGGGGGACTTTACCACCGGGGAGCTGTTTTTT.

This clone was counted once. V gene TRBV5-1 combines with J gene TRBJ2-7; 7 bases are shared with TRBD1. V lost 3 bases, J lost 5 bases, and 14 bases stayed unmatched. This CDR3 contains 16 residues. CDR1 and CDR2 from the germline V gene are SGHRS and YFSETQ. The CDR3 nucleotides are TGCGCCAGCAGCTCCCAGATTACAGGGGCCAAGGACGAGCAGTACTTC. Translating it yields CASSSQITGAKDEQYF.

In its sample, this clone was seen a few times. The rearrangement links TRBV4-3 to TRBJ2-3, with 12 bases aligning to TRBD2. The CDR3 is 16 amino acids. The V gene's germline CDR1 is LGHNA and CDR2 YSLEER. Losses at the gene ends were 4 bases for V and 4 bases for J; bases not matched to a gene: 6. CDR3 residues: CASSPGLAGISDTQYF. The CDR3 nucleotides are TGCGCCAGCAGCCCAGGACTAGCGGGAATATCAGATACGCAGTATTTT.

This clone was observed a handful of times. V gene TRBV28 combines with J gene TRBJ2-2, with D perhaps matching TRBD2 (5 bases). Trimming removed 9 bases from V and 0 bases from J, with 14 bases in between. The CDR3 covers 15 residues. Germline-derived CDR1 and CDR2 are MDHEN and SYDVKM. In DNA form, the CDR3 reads TGTGCCAGTGGAGGACGGAACACGAACACCGGGGAGCTGTTTTTT. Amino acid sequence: CASGGRNTNTGELFF.

CDR3 region: CASSPSSSSHEQFF. CDR3 DNA sequence: TGTGCCAGCAGCCCCTCCTCTAGCTCCCATGAGCAGTTCTTC. This chain links TRBV7-3 with TRBJ2-1; D possibly corresponds to TRBD2 (5 bases). The CDR3 is made up of 14 amino acids. V shed 5 bases and J shed 8 bases, with 16 bases lying between them. The germline V gene encodes CDR1 SGHTA and CDR2 FQGTGA. The full variable domain, in which reference TRBV7-3 and TRBJ2-1 provide the parts outside the CDR3, is GAGVSQTPSNKVTEKGKYVELRCDPISGHTALYWYRQSLGQGPEFLIYFQGTGAADDSGLPNDRFFAVRPEGSVSTLKIQRTERGDSAVYLCASSPSSSSHEQFFGPGTRLTVL.

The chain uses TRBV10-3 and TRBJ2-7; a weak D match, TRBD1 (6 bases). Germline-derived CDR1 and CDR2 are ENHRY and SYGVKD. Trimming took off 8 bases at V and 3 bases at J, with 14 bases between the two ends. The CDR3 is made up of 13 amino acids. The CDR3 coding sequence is TGTGCCATCTCCAGACCAGGGGTCTACGAGCAGTACTTC. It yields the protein CAISRPGVYEQYF.

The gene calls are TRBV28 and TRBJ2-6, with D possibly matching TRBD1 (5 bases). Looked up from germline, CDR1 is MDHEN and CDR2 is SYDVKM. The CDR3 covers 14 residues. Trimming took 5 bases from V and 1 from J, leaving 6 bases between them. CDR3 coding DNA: TGTGCCAGCAGTCAGGGTTCTGGGGCCAACGTCCTGACTTTC. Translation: CASSQGSGANVLTF.

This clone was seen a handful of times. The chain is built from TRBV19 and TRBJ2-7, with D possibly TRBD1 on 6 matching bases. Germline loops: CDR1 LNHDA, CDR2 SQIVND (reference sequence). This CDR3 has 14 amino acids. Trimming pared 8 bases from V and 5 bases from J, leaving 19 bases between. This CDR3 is CASRSRPGDNEQYF. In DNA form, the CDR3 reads TGTGCCAGTCGAAGTCGCCCCGGGGACAACGAGCAGTACTTC.

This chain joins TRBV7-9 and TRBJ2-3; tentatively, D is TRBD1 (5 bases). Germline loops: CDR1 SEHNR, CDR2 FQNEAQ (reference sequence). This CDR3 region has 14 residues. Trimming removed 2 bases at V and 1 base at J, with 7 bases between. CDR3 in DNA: TGTGCCAGCAGCTTAAGCAGGGGCACAGATACGCAGTATTTT. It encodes CASSLSRGTDTQYF.

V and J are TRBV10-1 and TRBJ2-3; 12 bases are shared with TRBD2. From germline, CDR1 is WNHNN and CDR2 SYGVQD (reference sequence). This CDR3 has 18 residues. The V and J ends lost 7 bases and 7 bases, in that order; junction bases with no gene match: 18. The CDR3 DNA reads TGCGCCAGCAACACTATCCTTCTAGCGGGGGGGTCCAAACATACGCAGTATTTT. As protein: CASNTILLAGGSKHTQYF.